This is a list of T cell receptor beta chains from one sample in a study of PD-1 blockade in classical Hodgkin lymphoma. Libraries were prepared by immunoSEQ multiplex PCR; TCRdb keeps only in-frame clonotypes and omits some of them. The sample yields tens of thousands of clones, around 80% seen once. This specimen was peripheral blood mononuclear cells (PBMCs), taken before the fourth cycle of nivolumab. These receptor sequences come from a human donor with classical Hodgkin lymphoma. The CDR3 runs from the conserved cysteine through the conserved F or W. The order of the fields is CDR3 length, J gene, D gene, clone size, V gene, CDR3 protein, CDR3 DNA. A D gene is named only where the DNA matches it firmly. The size of a clone is reported for some rows only, either as once, few or many, or as a class for expanded clones.

cdr3_length: 16
j_call: TRBJ1-3
d_call: -
clone_size: -
v_call: TRBV7-6
cdr3_aa: CASSLAWGSSGNTIYF
cdr3_nt: TGTGCCAGCAGCTTAGCTTGGGGCAGCTCTGGAAACACCATATATTTT

cdr3_length: 13
j_call: TRBJ1-2
d_call: -
clone_size: many
v_call: TRBV7-9
cdr3_aa: CASSLVWLYGYTF
cdr3_nt: TGTGCCAGCAGCTTAGTGTGGCTCTATGGCTACACCTTC

cdr3_length: 15
j_call: TRBJ1-1
d_call: -
clone_size: few
v_call: TRBV7-9
cdr3_aa: CASHPGAEVSTEAFF
cdr3_nt: TGTGCCAGCCACCCGGGGGCTGAAGTAAGCACTGAAGCTTTCTTT

cdr3_length: 15
j_call: TRBJ2-1
d_call: TRBD2
clone_size: -
v_call: TRBV6-1
cdr3_aa: CASSELAGGPAEQFF
cdr3_nt: TGTGCCAGCAGTGAATTGGCGGGGGGGCCCGCTGAGCAGTTCTTC

cdr3_length: 14
j_call: TRBJ2-7
d_call: -
clone_size: -
v_call: TRBV7-3
cdr3_aa: CASSLAGKSGEQYF
cdr3_nt: TGTGCCAGCAGCTTAGCCGGGAAATCAGGCGAGCAGTACTTC

cdr3_length: 14
j_call: TRBJ2-5
d_call: -
clone_size: -
v_call: TRBV6-1
cdr3_aa: CASSEVWGKETQYF
cdr3_nt: TGTGCCAGCAGTGAAGTCTGGGGGAAAGAGACCCAGTACTTC

cdr3_length: 15
j_call: TRBJ1-4
d_call: -
clone_size: -
v_call: TRBV5-1
cdr3_aa: CASSLIVGSNEKLFF
cdr3_nt: TGCGCCAGCAGCTTGATAGTCGGATCTAATGAAAAACTGTTTTTT

cdr3_length: 17
j_call: TRBJ2-1
d_call: TRBD1
clone_size: -
v_call: TRBV7-9
cdr3_aa: CASSLVYSTGVGNEQFF
cdr3_nt: TGTGCCAGCAGCTTAGTTTATAGCACAGGGGTTGGTAATGAGCAGTTCTTC

cdr3_length: 15
j_call: TRBJ2-5
d_call: TRBD2
clone_size: -
v_call: TRBV2
cdr3_aa: CASRGLAGGAETQYF
cdr3_nt: TGTGCCAGCAGAGGACTAGCGGGGGGGGCAGAGACCCAGTACTTC

cdr3_length: 12
j_call: TRBJ1-5
d_call: -
clone_size: -
v_call: TRBV2
cdr3_aa: CASRVTNQPQHF
cdr3_nt: TGTGCCAGCAGGGTAACGAATCAGCCCCAGCATTTT

cdr3_length: 14
j_call: TRBJ1-1
d_call: -
clone_size: few
v_call: TRBV6-1
cdr3_aa: CASSEQIMNTEAFF
cdr3_nt: TGTGCCAGCAGTGAACAGATCATGAACACTGAAGCTTTCTTT

cdr3_length: 16
j_call: TRBJ2-5
d_call: -
clone_size: -
v_call: TRBV18
cdr3_aa: CASSPGSRGAGETQYF
cdr3_nt: TGTGCCAGCTCACCAGGAAGTCGGGGGGCTGGTGAGACCCAGTACTTC

cdr3_length: 14
j_call: TRBJ2-7
d_call: TRBD2
clone_size: -
v_call: TRBV7-2
cdr3_aa: CASSLSGGAYEQYF
cdr3_nt: TGTGCCAGCAGCCTAAGCGGGGGGGCGTACGAGCAGTACTTC

cdr3_length: 15
j_call: TRBJ2-7
d_call: -
clone_size: -
v_call: TRBV11-3
cdr3_aa: CASSLGQAPSYEQYF
cdr3_nt: TGTGCCAGCAGCTTAGGGCAGGCCCCCTCCTACGAGCAGTACTTC

cdr3_length: 15
j_call: TRBJ1-3
d_call: TRBD1
clone_size: once
v_call: TRBV9
cdr3_aa: CASSAGGASGNTIYF
cdr3_nt: TGTGCCAGCAGCGCAGGGGGCGCGTCTGGAAACACCATATATTTT

cdr3_length: 12
j_call: TRBJ1-4
d_call: -
clone_size: -
v_call: TRBV6-5
cdr3_aa: CASGVTNEKLFF
cdr3_nt: TGTGCCAGCGGGGTAACTAATGAAAAACTGTTTTTT

cdr3_length: 13
j_call: TRBJ2-5
d_call: TRBD1
clone_size: once
v_call: TRBV4-3
cdr3_aa: CASSYHRGETQYF
cdr3_nt: TGCGCCAGCAGCTACCACAGGGGGGAGACCCAGTACTTC

cdr3_length: 15
j_call: TRBJ1-5
d_call: TRBD1
clone_size: many
v_call: TRBV19
cdr3_aa: CASSKGATGVQPQHF
cdr3_nt: TGTGCCAGTAGTAAGGGAGCAACAGGGGTTCAGCCCCAGCATTTT

cdr3_length: 15
j_call: TRBJ1-1
d_call: -
clone_size: -
v_call: TRBV6-5
cdr3_aa: CASKKGRRSGTEAFF
cdr3_nt: TGTGCCAGCAAAAAAGGGAGGAGGTCGGGCACTGAAGCTTTCTTT

cdr3_length: 15
j_call: TRBJ2-5
d_call: TRBD2
clone_size: once
v_call: TRBV6-5
cdr3_aa: CASSPLAGGQETQYF
cdr3_nt: TGTGCCAGCAGTCCCCTAGCGGGGGGCCAAGAGACCCAGTACTTC

cdr3_length: 13
j_call: TRBJ2-3
d_call: TRBD2
clone_size: -
v_call: TRBV9
cdr3_aa: CASSVVWGGTQYF
cdr3_nt: TGTGCCAGCAGCGTAGTGTGGGGGGGTACGCAGTATTTT

cdr3_length: 14
j_call: TRBJ2-2
d_call: -
clone_size: -
v_call: TRBV2
cdr3_aa: CASSEAQLTGELFF
cdr3_nt: TGTGCCAGCAGTGAGGCTCAGCTCACCGGGGAGCTGTTTTTT

cdr3_length: 13
j_call: TRBJ2-1
d_call: -
clone_size: few
v_call: TRBV19
cdr3_aa: CASSIFPLGEQFF
cdr3_nt: TGTGCCAGTAGTATATTTCCCCTTGGTGAGCAGTTCTTC

cdr3_length: 14
j_call: TRBJ1-2
d_call: -
clone_size: -
v_call: TRBV6-6
cdr3_aa: CASSYLGPNYGYTF
cdr3_nt: TGTGCCAGCAGTTACCTCGGGCCAAACTATGGCTACACCTTC

cdr3_length: 16
j_call: TRBJ1-5
d_call: TRBD1
clone_size: medium-sized
v_call: TRBV6-1
cdr3_aa: CASSEGEGGGNQPQHF
cdr3_nt: TGTGCCAGCAGTGAAGGGGAAGGGGGCGGCAATCAGCCCCAGCATTTT

cdr3_length: 13
j_call: TRBJ2-1
d_call: -
clone_size: -
v_call: TRBV6-1
cdr3_aa: CASSGGRFNEQFF
cdr3_nt: TGTGCCAGCAGTGGAGGACGGTTCAATGAGCAGTTCTTC

cdr3_length: 14
j_call: TRBJ2-3
d_call: -
clone_size: -
v_call: TRBV30
cdr3_aa: CAWRGGGQVGTQYF
cdr3_nt: TGTGCCTGGAGGGGAGGGGGCCAGGTTGGTACGCAGTATTTT